These 6 T cell receptor beta chains share one sample of origin, sequenced in a study of blood T cell repertoires in COVID-19. Assay: immunoSEQ multiplex PCR; the TCRdb copy retains only in-frame clones and omits some. The sample holds roughly 89,000 clones, around 80% seen once. Sequenced input: peripheral blood. The receptor source for this set is a woman of 80 years or more with acute or convalescent COVID-19.

The sample holds one count of this clone. The CDR3 DNA follows: TGTGCCAGTAGTATAGATAGAAGCGGGGGGCCACATACGCAGTATTTT. Protein product: CASSIDRSGGPHTQYF. This chain links TRBV19 with TRBJ2-3, with 9 bases lining up with TRBD2. This CDR3 comprises 16 residues. The V segment lost 0 bases and the J segment 7 bases; nucleotides outside the gene matches: 8. Germline assignment: CDR1 LNHDA and CDR2 SQIVND (reference sequence).

The V and J genes are TRBV6-2 or TRBV6-3 and TRBJ2-7; the match to TRBD2 covers 10 bases. The V gene end was trimmed by 6 bases and the J gene end by 5 bases; junction bases not matched to a gene: 4. CDR3 length: 13 amino acids. Per the germline V gene, CDR1 is MNHEY and CDR2 is SVGEGT. The CDR3: CASSRTSGHEQYF. CDR3 nucleotides: TGTGCCAGCAGCCGGACTAGCGGCCACGAGCAGTACTTC.

The V gene is TRBV5-1, the J gene TRBJ2-3, with 9 bases aligning to TRBD1. Looked up from germline, CDR1 is SGHRS and CDR2 is YFSETQ. The CDR3 totals 15 residues. Losses at the gene ends were 0 bases for V and 10 bases for J; bases not matched to a gene: 9. CDR3: CASSLDRGRGSAQYF. CDR3 DNA: TGCGCCAGCAGCTTGGACAGGGGGCGAGGTTCGGCGCAGTATTTT.

The chain uses TRBV29-1 and TRBJ2-7; 9 bases match TRBD1. The CDR3 extends over 13 amino acids. J was trimmed by 5 bases and V by 3 bases; bases with no gene match: 5. CDR1 SQVTM and CDR2 ANQGSEA come from the germline V gene. CDR3 amino acids: CSVEGQGRHEQYF. CDR3 coding DNA: TGCAGCGTTGAGGGACAGGGCCGCCACGAGCAGTACTTC.

V and J are TRBV3-1 (or the pseudogene TRBV3-2) and TRBJ2-7, with D possibly matching TRBD2 (6 bases). Trimming took 5 bases from V and 6 from J, leaving 23 bases between them. From germline, CDR1 is LGHDT and CDR2 YNNKEL (reference sequence). The CDR3 extends over 16 amino acids. The CDR3 bases are TGTGCCAGCAGCGCCTTTAGTGGCGGGGCGTCGGGCGAGCAGTACTTC. Translating gives CASSAFSGGASGEQYF.

The rearrangement joins TRBV29-1 to TRBJ2-5, with 7 bases that match TRBD1. Losses at the gene ends were 8 bases for V and 2 bases for J; bases not matched to a gene: 5. The CDR3 extends over 12 amino acids. Per germline, CDR1 SQVTM and CDR2 ANQGSEA. The CDR3 sequence is CSQLQGQETQYF. The CDR3 DNA reads TGCAGCCAACTACAGGGGCAAGAGACCCAGTACTTC.